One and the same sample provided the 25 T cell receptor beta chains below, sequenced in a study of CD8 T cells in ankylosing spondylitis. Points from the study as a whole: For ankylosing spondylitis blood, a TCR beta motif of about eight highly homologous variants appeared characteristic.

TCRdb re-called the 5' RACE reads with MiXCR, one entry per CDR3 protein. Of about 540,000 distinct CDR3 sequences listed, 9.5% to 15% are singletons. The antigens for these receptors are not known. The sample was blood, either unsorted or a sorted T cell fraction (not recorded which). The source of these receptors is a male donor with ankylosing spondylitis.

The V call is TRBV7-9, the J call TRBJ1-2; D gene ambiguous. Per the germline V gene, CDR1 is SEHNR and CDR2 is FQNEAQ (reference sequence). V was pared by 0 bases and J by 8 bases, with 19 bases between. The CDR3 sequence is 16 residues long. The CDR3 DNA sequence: TGTGCCAGCAGCTTAGCGGGCGTGCAGTCCTCAGGAGGCTACACCTTC. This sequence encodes CASSLAGVQSSGGYTF.

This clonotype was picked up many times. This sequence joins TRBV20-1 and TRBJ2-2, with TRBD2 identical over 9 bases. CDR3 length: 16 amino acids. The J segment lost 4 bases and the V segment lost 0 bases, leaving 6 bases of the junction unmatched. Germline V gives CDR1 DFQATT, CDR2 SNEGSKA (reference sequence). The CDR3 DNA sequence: TGCAGTGCTAGAGATCTAGGTAGCGGGAGCACCGGGGAGCTGTTTTTT. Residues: CSARDLGSGSTGELFF.

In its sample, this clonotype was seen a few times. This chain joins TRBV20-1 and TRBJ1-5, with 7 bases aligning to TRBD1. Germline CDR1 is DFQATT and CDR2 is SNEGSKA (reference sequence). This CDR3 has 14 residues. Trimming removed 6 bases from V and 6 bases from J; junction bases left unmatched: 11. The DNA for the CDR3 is TGCAGTGCCTCGCAGGGAGGGGGCCCTCAGCCCCAGCATTTT. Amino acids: CSASQGGGPQPQHF.

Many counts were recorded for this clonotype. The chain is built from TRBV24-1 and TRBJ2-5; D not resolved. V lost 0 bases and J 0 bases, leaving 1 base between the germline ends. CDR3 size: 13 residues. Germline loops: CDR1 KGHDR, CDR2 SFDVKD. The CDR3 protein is CATSDLNQETQYF. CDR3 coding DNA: TGTGCCACCAGTGATTTGAACCAAGAGACCCAGTACTTC.

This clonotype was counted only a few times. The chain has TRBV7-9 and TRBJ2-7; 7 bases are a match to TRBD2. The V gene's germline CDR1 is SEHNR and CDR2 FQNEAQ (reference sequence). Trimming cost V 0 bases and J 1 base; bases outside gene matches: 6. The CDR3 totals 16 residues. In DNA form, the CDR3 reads TGTGCCAGCAGCTTAGCGCTTGGTAGCGGGTCCTACGAGCAGTACGTC. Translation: CASSLALGSGSYEQYV.

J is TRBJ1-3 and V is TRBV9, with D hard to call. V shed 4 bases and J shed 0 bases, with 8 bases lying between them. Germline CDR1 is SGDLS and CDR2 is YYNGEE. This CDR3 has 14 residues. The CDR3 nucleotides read TGTGCCAGCAGCACAACACACTCTGGAAACACCATATATTTT. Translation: CASSTTHSGNTIYF.

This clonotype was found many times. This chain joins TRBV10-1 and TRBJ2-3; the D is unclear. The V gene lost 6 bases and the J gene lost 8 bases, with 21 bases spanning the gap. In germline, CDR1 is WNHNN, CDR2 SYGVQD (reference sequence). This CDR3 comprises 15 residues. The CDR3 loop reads CASSARVPTDTTQYF. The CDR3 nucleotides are TGCGCCAGCAGCGCCCGGGTCCCTACAGATACTACGCAGTATTTT.

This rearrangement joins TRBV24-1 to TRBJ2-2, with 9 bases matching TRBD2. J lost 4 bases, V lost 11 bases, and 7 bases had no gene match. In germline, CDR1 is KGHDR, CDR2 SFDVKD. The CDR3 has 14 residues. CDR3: CAIESGRITGELFF. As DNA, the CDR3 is TGTGCCATCGAGAGCGGGAGGATCACCGGGGAGCTGTTTTTT.

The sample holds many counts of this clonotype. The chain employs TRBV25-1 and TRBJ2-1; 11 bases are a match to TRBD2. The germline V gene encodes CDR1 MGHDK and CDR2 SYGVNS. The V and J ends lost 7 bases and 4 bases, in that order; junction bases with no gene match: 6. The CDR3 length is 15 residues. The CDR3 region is CASTSGLAVYNEQFF. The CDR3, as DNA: TGTGCCAGCACGTCGGGACTAGCGGTTTACAATGAGCAGTTCTTC.

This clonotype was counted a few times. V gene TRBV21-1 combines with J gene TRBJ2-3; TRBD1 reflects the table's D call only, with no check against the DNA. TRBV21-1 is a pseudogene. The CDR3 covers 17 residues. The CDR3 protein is CASSKLAKGPITDTQYF. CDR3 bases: TGTGCCAGCAGCAAACTTGCAAAGGGACCAATCACAGATACGCAGTATTTT.

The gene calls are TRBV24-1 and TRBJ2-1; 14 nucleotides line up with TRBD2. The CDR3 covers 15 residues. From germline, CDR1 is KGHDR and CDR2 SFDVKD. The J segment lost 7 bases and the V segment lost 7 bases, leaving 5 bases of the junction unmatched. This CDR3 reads CATSPGTSGRNEQFF. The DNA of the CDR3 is TGTGCCACCAGCCCCGGGACTAGCGGGAGAAATGAGCAGTTCTTC.

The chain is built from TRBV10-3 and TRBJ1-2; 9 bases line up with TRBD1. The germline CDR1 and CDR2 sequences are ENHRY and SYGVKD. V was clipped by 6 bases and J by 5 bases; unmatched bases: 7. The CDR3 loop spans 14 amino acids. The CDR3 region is CAISKETGGYGYTF. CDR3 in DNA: TGTGCCATCAGCAAAGAGACAGGGGGATATGGCTACACCTTC.

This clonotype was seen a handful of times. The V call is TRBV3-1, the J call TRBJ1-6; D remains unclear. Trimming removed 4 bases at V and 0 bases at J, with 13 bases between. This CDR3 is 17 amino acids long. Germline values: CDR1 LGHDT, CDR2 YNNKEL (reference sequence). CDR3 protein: CASSLGPPSSYNSPLHF. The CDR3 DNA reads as TGTGCCAGCAGCCTGGGCCCCCCGAGCTCCTATAATTCACCCCTCCACTTT. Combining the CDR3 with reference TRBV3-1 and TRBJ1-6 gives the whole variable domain DTAVSQTPKYLVTQMGNDKSIKCEQNLGHDTMYWYKQDSKKFLKIMFSYNNKELIINETVPNRFSPKSPDKAHLNLHINSLELGDSAVYFCASSLGPPSSYNSPLHFGNGTRLTVT.

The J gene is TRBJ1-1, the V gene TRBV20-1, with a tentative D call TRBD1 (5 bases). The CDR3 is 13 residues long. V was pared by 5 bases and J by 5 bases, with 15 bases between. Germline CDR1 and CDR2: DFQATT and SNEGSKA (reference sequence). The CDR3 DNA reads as TGCAGTGCTCCCGGAAGGGGTTATACTGAAGCTTTCTTT. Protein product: CSAPGRGYTEAFF.

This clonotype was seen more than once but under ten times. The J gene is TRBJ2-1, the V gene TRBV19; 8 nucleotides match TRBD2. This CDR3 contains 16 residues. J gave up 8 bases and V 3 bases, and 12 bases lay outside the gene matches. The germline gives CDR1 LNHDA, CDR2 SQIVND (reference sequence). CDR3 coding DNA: TGTGCCAGTAGTATGGGGGGGACTAAGCGGGAGTATGAGCAGTTCTTC. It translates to CASSMGGTKREYEQFF.

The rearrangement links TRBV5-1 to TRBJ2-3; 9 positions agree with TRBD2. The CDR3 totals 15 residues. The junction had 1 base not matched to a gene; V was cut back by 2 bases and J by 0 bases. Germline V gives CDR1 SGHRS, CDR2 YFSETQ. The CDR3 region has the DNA TGCGCCAGCAGCTTTACTAGCGGGAGCACAGATACGCAGTATTTT. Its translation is CASSFTSGSTDTQYF.

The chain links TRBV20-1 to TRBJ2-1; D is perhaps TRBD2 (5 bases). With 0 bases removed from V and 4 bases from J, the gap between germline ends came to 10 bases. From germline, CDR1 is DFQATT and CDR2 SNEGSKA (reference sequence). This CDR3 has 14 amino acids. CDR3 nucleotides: TGCAGTGCTAGAGATTTGGGGAGTTACAATGAGCAGTTCTTC. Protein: CSARDLGSYNEQFF.

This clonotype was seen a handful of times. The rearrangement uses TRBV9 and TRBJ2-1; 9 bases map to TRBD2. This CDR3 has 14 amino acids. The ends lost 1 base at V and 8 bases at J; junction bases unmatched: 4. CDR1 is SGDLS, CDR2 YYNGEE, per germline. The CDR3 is CASSVLAGGHEQFF. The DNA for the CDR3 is TGTGCCAGCAGCGTATTGGCGGGAGGGCATGAGCAGTTCTTC.

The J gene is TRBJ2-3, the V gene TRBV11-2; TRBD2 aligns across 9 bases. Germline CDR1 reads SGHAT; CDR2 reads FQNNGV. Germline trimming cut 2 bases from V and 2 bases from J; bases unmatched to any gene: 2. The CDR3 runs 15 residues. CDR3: CASSLRGGDTDTQYF. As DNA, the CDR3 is TGTGCCAGCAGCTTACGCGGGGGGGACACAGATACGCAGTATTTT.

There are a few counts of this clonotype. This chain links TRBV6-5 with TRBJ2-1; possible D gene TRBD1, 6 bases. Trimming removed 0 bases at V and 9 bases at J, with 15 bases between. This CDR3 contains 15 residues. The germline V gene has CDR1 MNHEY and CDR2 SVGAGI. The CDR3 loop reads CASSYSGTRAREQFF. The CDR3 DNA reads TGTGCCAGCAGTTACTCCGGGACAAGGGCCCGTGAGCAGTTCTTC.

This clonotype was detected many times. The CDR3 region has the DNA TGCAGCGGGACTAGCGGGAGTTGGGAGACCCAGTACTTC. Translated, it gives CSGTSGSWETQYF. V gene TRBV29-1 combines with J gene TRBJ2-5; 13 positions match TRBD2. The junction had 4 bases not matched to a gene; V was cut back by 7 bases and J by 5 bases. This CDR3 spans 13 amino acids. The germline gives CDR1 SQVTM, CDR2 ANQGSEA. Together with reference TRBV29-1 and TRBJ2-5, the CDR3 gives the full variable domain: SAVISQKPSRDICQRGTSLTIQCQVDSQVTMMFWYRQQPGQSLTLIATANQGSEATYESGFVIDKFPISRPNLTFSTLTVSNMSPEDSSIYLCSGTSGSWETQYFGPGTRLLVL.

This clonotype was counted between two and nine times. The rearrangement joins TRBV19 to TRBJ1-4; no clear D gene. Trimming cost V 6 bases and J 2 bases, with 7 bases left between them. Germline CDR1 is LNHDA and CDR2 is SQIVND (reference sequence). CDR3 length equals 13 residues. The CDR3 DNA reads TGTGCCAGTAGGAGGGTTACTAATGAAAAACTGTTTTTT. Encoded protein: CASRRVTNEKLFF.

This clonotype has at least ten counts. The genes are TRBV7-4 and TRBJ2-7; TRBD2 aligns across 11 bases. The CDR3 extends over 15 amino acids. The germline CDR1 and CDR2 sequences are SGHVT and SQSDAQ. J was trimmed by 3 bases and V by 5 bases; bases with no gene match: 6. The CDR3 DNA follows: TGTGCCAGCAGCACGCCGGGACTAGCGGACTACGAGCAGTACGTC. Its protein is CASSTPGLADYEQYV.

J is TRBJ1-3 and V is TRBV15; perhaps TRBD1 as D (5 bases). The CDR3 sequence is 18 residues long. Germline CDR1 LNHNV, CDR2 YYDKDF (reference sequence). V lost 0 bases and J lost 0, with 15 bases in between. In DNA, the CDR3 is TGTGCCACCAGCAGAGATTTCCGGGGGTGGTTCTCTGGAAACACCATATATTTT. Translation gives CATSRDFRGWFSGNTIYF. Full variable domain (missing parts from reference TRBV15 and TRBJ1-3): DAMVIQNPRYQVTQFGKPVTLSCSQTLNHNVMYWYQQKSSQAPKLLFHYYDKDFNNEADTPDNFQSRRPNTSFCFLDIRSPGLGDTAMYLCATSRDFRGWFSGNTIYFGEGSWLTVV.

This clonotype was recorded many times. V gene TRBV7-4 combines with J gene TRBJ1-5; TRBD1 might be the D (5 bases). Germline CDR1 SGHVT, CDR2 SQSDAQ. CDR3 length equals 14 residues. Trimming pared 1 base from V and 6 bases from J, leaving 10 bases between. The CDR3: CASSLEGAGQPQHF. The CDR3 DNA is TGTGCCAGCAGCTTAGAAGGGGCAGGTCAGCCCCAGCATTTT.